A selection of T cell receptor beta chains follows, all from one sample in a study of neoadjuvant anti-PD-1 for oral cavity cancer. Assay used: immunoSEQ multiplex PCR; TCRdb lists only in-frame clones, some missing. The sample holds 63,000 or so clones, around 85% seen once. Sequencing used PBMCs, obtained after nivolumab (anti-PD-1) treatment. The receptors come from a person aged 35-79 years with oral cavity squamous cell carcinoma. The CDR3 runs from the conserved cysteine through the conserved F or W. Fields, in order: V gene, D gene, J gene, clone size, CDR3 DNA, CDR3 protein. The D gene is left open where the match is weak. Where a row states a size, it is once, few, many or the class of an expanded clone; other rows omit it.

v_gene: TRBV6-1
d_gene: .
j_gene: TRBJ1-2
abundance: .
CDR3nt: TGTGCCAGCAGTCCATGGGGGGGGGACTATGGCTACACCTTC
CDR3aa: CASSPWGGDYGYTF

v_gene: TRBV7-8
d_gene: .
j_gene: TRBJ1-2
abundance: .
CDR3nt: TGTGCCAGCAGCTCCCCGGGACGTTCGGGCTATGGCTACACCTTC
CDR3aa: CASSSPGRSGYGYTF

v_gene: TRBV6-1
d_gene: TRBD2
j_gene: TRBJ2-7
abundance: .
CDR3nt: TGTGCCAGCAGTGAAGGACGGGGGGGACGCGAGCAGTACTTC
CDR3aa: CASSEGRGGREQYF

v_gene: TRBV2
d_gene: .
j_gene: TRBJ2-5
abundance: .
CDR3nt: TGTGCCAGCATAAAATTCCCCAGGGAAGAGACCCAGTACTTC
CDR3aa: CASIKFPREETQYF

v_gene: TRBV5-1
d_gene: .
j_gene: TRBJ1-3
abundance: .
CDR3nt: TGCGCCAGTAGGGGGGCAGGTGGAAACACCATATATTTT
CDR3aa: CASRGAGGNTIYF

v_gene: TRBV4-1
d_gene: .
j_gene: TRBJ1-1
abundance: .
CDR3nt: TGCGCCAGCAGCCAATTCGACCCTTGGGACACTGAAGCTTTCTTT
CDR3aa: CASSQFDPWDTEAFF

v_gene: TRBV12-5
d_gene: .
j_gene: TRBJ1-5
abundance: .
CDR3nt: TGTGCTAGTGGTTTGGTACTTACAGCTAGCAATCAGCCCCAGCATTTT
CDR3aa: CASGLVLTASNQPQHF

v_gene: TRBV9
d_gene: .
j_gene: TRBJ2-2
abundance: .
CDR3nt: TGTGCCAGCAGCCCCCTCGAAACGGGGGAGCTGTTTTTT
CDR3aa: CASSPLETGELFF

v_gene: TRBV6-6
d_gene: .
j_gene: TRBJ2-3
abundance: .
CDR3nt: TGTGCCAGCAGTTTCGGGGACTTCACTATCACAGATACGCAGTATTTT
CDR3aa: CASSFGDFTITDTQYF

v_gene: TRBV30
d_gene: TRBD1
j_gene: TRBJ1-6
abundance: once
CDR3nt: TGTGCCTGGAGTGCCTCGAGACAGGGAAGACGTTCACCCCTCCACTTT
CDR3aa: CAWSASRQGRRSPLHF

v_gene: TRBV29-1
d_gene: TRBD2
j_gene: TRBJ2-2
abundance: .
CDR3nt: TGCAGCGTGGGAAAACTAGCGGGAGGCACCGGGGAGCTGTTTTTT
CDR3aa: CSVGKLAGGTGELFF

v_gene: TRBV4-1
d_gene: TRBD2
j_gene: TRBJ2-3
abundance: .
CDR3nt: TGCGCCAGCACATTCGAGATAGCGGGAGGGAGAAAGCAGTATTTT
CDR3aa: CASTFEIAGGRKQYF

v_gene: TRBV5-1
d_gene: TRBD2
j_gene: TRBJ2-1
abundance: .
CDR3nt: TGCGCCAGCAGCTTAAATAGCGGGAGCTCCTACAATGAGCAGTTCTTC
CDR3aa: CASSLNSGSSYNEQFF

v_gene: TRBV30
d_gene: .
j_gene: TRBJ1-1
abundance: .
CDR3nt: TGTGCCTGGAGTGGGGCGCAGGGGATGAACACTGAAGCTTTCTTT
CDR3aa: CAWSGAQGMNTEAFF

v_gene: TRBV19
d_gene: .
j_gene: TRBJ2-5
abundance: .
CDR3nt: TGTGCCAGGATACAGGGTGCGTACGGGACCCAGTACTTC
CDR3aa: CARIQGAYGTQYF

v_gene: TRBV10-3
d_gene: .
j_gene: TRBJ1-2
abundance: .
CDR3nt: TGTGCCATCAGTGAACGAGGGGACGGCTACACCTTC
CDR3aa: CAISERGDGYTF

v_gene: TRBV6-6
d_gene: .
j_gene: TRBJ1-4
abundance: .
CDR3nt: TGTGCCAGCACCAGGTGGGGGATTGAAAAACTGTTTTTT
CDR3aa: CASTRWGIEKLFF

v_gene: TRBV6-1
d_gene: .
j_gene: TRBJ1-5
abundance: .
CDR3nt: TGTGCCAGCAGTGAAAGACCTGGCAATCAGCCCCAGCATTTT
CDR3aa: CASSERPGNQPQHF

v_gene: TRBV14
d_gene: .
j_gene: TRBJ1-1
abundance: .
CDR3nt: TGTGCCAGCAGGGGGGCGAACACTGAAGCTTTCTTT
CDR3aa: CASRGANTEAFF

v_gene: TRBV5-1
d_gene: .
j_gene: TRBJ1-4
abundance: .
CDR3nt: TGCGCCAGCCTTGGAGGGGGTAGGGCGGGTGAAAAACTGTTTTTT
CDR3aa: CASLGGGRAGEKLFF

v_gene: TRBV19
d_gene: .
j_gene: TRBJ1-1
abundance: .
CDR3nt: TGTGCCAGTAGTATCGTAGGGACAATGATGAACACTGAAGCTTTCTTT
CDR3aa: CASSIVGTMMNTEAFF

v_gene: TRBV7-3
d_gene: .
j_gene: TRBJ1-2
abundance: .
CDR3nt: TGTGCCAGCAGCCGGGACGGAGCTAACTATGGCTACACCTTC
CDR3aa: CASSRDGANYGYTF

v_gene: TRBV7-8
d_gene: TRBD2
j_gene: TRBJ2-7
abundance: .
CDR3nt: TGTGCCAGCAGCGGCTCCCGTAGAGGACTAGCGCGGAACTACGAGCAGTACTTC
CDR3aa: CASSGSRRGLARNYEQYF

v_gene: TRBV28
d_gene: .
j_gene: TRBJ2-7
abundance: once
CDR3nt: TGTGCCAGCAGGGAGGACATCTACGAGCAGTACTTC
CDR3aa: CASREDIYEQYF

v_gene: TRBV11-3
d_gene: TRBD1
j_gene: TRBJ2-7
abundance: .
CDR3nt: TGTGCCAGCAGCTTAGCCTTGGACAGGGAGAGCGAGCAGTACTTC
CDR3aa: CASSLALDRESEQYF

v_gene: TRBV7-3
d_gene: .
j_gene: TRBJ1-1
abundance: .
CDR3nt: TGTGCCAGCAGCTCCTCCGACCACACTGAAGCTTTCTTT
CDR3aa: CASSSSDHTEAFF

v_gene: TRBV5-1
d_gene: .
j_gene: TRBJ1-3
abundance: .
CDR3nt: TGCGCCAGCAGCTTAAAAGGCGGGAGCTCTGGAAACACCATATATTTT
CDR3aa: CASSLKGGSSGNTIYF

v_gene: TRBV9
d_gene: .
j_gene: TRBJ1-3
abundance: .
CDR3nt: TGTGCCAGCAGCGTCGAATGGGGAGGAAACACCATATATTTT
CDR3aa: CASSVEWGGNTIYF

v_gene: TRBV27
d_gene: .
j_gene: TRBJ2-2
abundance: .
CDR3nt: TGTGCCAGCAGTTTATTGGTTTCTAGCACCGACACCGGGGAGCTGTTTTTT
CDR3aa: CASSLLVSSTDTGELFF

v_gene: TRBV5-8
d_gene: .
j_gene: TRBJ1-4
abundance: .
CDR3nt: TGTGCCAGCAGCTTTATCAGGGAAAAACTGTTTTTT
CDR3aa: CASSFIREKLFF

v_gene: TRBV4-2
d_gene: TRBD1
j_gene: TRBJ2-7
abundance: .
CDR3nt: TGTGCCAGCAGCCAAGAACAGGGGGCGGGCGAGCAGTACTTC
CDR3aa: CASSQEQGAGEQYF

v_gene: TRBV25-1
d_gene: .
j_gene: TRBJ2-1
abundance: .
CDR3nt: TGTGCCAGCAGTGATCATAGGGACCATGAGCAGTTCTTC
CDR3aa: CASSDHRDHEQFF

v_gene: TRBV5-1
d_gene: .
j_gene: TRBJ1-2
abundance: .
CDR3nt: TGCGCCAGCAGCCCCGGGAACAACTATGGCTACACCTTC
CDR3aa: CASSPGNNYGYTF

v_gene: TRBV15
d_gene: .
j_gene: TRBJ1-1
abundance: .
CDR3nt: TGTGCCACCAGCAGAGATGGGTGGGGCCATAACACTGAAGCTTTCTTT
CDR3aa: CATSRDGWGHNTEAFF

v_gene: TRBV10-3
d_gene: TRBD1
j_gene: TRBJ2-7
abundance: .
CDR3nt: TGTGCCATCAGTGAGTCGTCGGGAACAGGGGGCTACGAGCAGTACTTC
CDR3aa: CAISESSGTGGYEQYF

v_gene: TRBV5-1
d_gene: .
j_gene: TRBJ1-2
abundance: .
CDR3nt: TGCGCCAGCAGCTTGAGTGGGCCGCCTGGCGACTATGGCTACACCTTC
CDR3aa: CASSLSGPPGDYGYTF

v_gene: TRBV18
d_gene: TRBD1
j_gene: TRBJ2-1
abundance: .
CDR3nt: TGTGCCAGCTCACTGAATCCGGGACAGGGAGTGTTGCTGAGCAATGAGCAGTTCTTC
CDR3aa: CASSLNPGQGVLLSNEQFF

v_gene: TRBV10-3
d_gene: TRBD1
j_gene: TRBJ1-1
abundance: few
CDR3nt: TGTGCCATCAGTGAGGAGACAGGGCCCTTGAACACTGAAGCTTTCTTT
CDR3aa: CAISEETGPLNTEAFF

v_gene: TRBV19
d_gene: .
j_gene: TRBJ2-6
abundance: once
CDR3nt: TGTGCCAGTAGTTCTCGAATGACAAATCACAGTCGGGCCAACGTCCTGACTTTC
CDR3aa: CASSSRMTNHSRANVLTF

v_gene: TRBV4-1
d_gene: .
j_gene: TRBJ1-1
abundance: .
CDR3nt: TGCGCCAGCAGCCCTCAAAGAGGAGTGGGAAGGGTTGGTGCTTTCTTT
CDR3aa: CASSPQRGVGRVGAFF

v_gene: TRBV4-1
d_gene: TRBD1
j_gene: TRBJ2-3
abundance: .
CDR3nt: TGCGCCAGCAGCCAACGGACAGGGGCCAGCGGGGCCAGCACAGATACGCAGTATTTT
CDR3aa: CASSQRTGASGASTDTQYF

v_gene: TRBV7-9
d_gene: .
j_gene: TRBJ1-5
abundance: .
CDR3nt: TGTGCCAGCAGCTTGGGGGCGTTTCAGCCCCAGCATTTT
CDR3aa: CASSLGAFQPQHF

v_gene: TRBV5-5
d_gene: .
j_gene: TRBJ2-1
abundance: once
CDR3nt: TGTGCCAGCAGCGCCAAACAACCTTACAATGAGCAGTTCTTC
CDR3aa: CASSAKQPYNEQFF

v_gene: TRBV6-5
d_gene: .
j_gene: TRBJ1-1
abundance: .
CDR3nt: TGTGCCAGCAGTTACTCGACGTATGGCAACACTGAAGCTTTCTTT
CDR3aa: CASSYSTYGNTEAFF

v_gene: TRBV7-3
d_gene: TRBD2
j_gene: TRBJ2-1
abundance: .
CDR3nt: TGTGCCAGCAGCCCAGCCGGGGGGGCGGTTTACAATGAGCAGTTCTTC
CDR3aa: CASSPAGGAVYNEQFF

v_gene: TRBV14
d_gene: TRBD2
j_gene: TRBJ2-7
abundance: .
CDR3nt: TGTGCCAGCAGCCAAGCGGGGGGACGGGTCTACGAGCAGTACTTC
CDR3aa: CASSQAGGRVYEQYF

v_gene: TRBV27
d_gene: TRBD1
j_gene: TRBJ1-2
abundance: .
CDR3nt: TGTGCCAGCTCCAGGACAGGGCCAATCTATGGCTACACCTTC
CDR3aa: CASSRTGPIYGYTF

v_gene: TRBV28
d_gene: TRBD2
j_gene: TRBJ2-7
abundance: .
CDR3nt: TGTGCCAGCAGCCACGGACTAGCGTCCAACTACGAGCAGTACTTC
CDR3aa: CASSHGLASNYEQYF

v_gene: TRBV5-5
d_gene: .
j_gene: TRBJ1-1
abundance: .
CDR3nt: TGTGCCAGCAGCTTGGGGGTTGGCACTGAAGCTTTCTTT
CDR3aa: CASSLGVGTEAFF

v_gene: TRBV6-6
d_gene: .
j_gene: TRBJ1-2
abundance: once
CDR3nt: TGTGCCAGCAGAGGGGCCTGGCTCTCGGTTGGCTACACCTTC
CDR3aa: CASRGAWLSVGYTF

v_gene: TRBV11-2
d_gene: TRBD1
j_gene: TRBJ1-5
abundance: .
CDR3nt: TGTGCCAGCAGCTTAGGACAGGGGGCTCAGCCCCAGCATTTT
CDR3aa: CASSLGQGAQPQHF

v_gene: TRBV19
d_gene: .
j_gene: TRBJ2-7
abundance: .
CDR3nt: TGTGCCAGTAGTATCCTCGGGACCTCCTACGAGCAGTACTTC
CDR3aa: CASSILGTSYEQYF